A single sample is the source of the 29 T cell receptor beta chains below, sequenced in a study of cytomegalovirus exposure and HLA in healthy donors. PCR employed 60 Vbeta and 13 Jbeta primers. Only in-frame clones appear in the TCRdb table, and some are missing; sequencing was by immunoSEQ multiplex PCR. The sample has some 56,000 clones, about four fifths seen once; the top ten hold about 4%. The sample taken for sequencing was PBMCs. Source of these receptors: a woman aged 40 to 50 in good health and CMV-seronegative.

The CDR3 sequence is CASSLSGLSTEAFF. The CDR3 DNA follows: TGCGCCAGCAGCCTTAGCGGTCTTAGCACTGAAGCTTTCTTT. The V gene is TRBV4-1, the J gene TRBJ1-1; D ambiguous. There are 14 residues in the CDR3. V lost 4 bases and J 4 bases, leaving 13 bases between the germline ends. Per germline, CDR1 MGHRA and CDR2 YSYEKL.

The chain's CDR3 is CASSQDKNYGYTF. The CDR3 DNA sequence: TGTGCCAGCAGCCAGGACAAGAACTATGGCTACACCTTC. The rearrangement uses TRBV7-2 and TRBJ1-2; maybe TRBD1 (5 bases). Per germline, CDR1 SGHTA and CDR2 FQGNSA. The CDR3 extends over 13 amino acids. Trimming pared 5 bases from V and 2 bases from J, leaving 9 bases between.

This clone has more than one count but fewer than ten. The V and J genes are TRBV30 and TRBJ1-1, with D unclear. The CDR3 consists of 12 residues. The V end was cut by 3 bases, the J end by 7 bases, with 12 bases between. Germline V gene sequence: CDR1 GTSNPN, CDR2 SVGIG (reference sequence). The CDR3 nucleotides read TGTGCCTGGAGAGTGGAGGCTAGTGAAGCTTTCTTT. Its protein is CAWRVEASEAFF.

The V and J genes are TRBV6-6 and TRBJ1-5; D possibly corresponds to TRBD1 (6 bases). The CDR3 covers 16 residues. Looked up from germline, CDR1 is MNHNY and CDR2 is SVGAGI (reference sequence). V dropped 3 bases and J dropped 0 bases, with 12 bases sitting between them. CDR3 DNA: TGTGCCAGCAGTTATAACTCAGGGGATAGCAATCAGCCCCAGCATTTT. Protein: CASSYNSGDSNQPQHF.

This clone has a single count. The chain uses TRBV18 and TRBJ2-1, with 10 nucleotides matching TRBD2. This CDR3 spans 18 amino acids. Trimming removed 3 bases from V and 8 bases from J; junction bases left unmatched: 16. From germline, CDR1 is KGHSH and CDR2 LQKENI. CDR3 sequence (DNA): TGTGCCAGCTCACCCCCCCTACTAGCGGGAAGCCAATTCGATGAGCAGTTCTTC. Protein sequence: CASSPPLLAGSQFDEQFF.

The CDR3 nucleotides are TGCAGTGCTAACAGGGAGACTGAAGCTTTCTTT. This gives the protein CSANRETEAFF. The chain recombines TRBV20-1 with TRBJ1-1; tentatively, D is TRBD1 (6 bases). Germline V gives CDR1 DFQATT, CDR2 SNEGSKA (reference sequence). The CDR3 length is 11 residues. The V and J ends lost 4 bases and 5 bases respectively, with 8 bases between them.

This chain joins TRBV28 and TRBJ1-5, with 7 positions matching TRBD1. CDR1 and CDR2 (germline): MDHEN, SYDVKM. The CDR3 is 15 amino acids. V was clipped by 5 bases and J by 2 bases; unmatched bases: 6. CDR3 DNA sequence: TGTGCCAGCAGTAAACCGGGACAGCGCAATCAGCCCCAGCATTTT. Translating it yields CASSKPGQRNQPQHF. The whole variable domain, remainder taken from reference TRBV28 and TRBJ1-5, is DVKVTQSSRYLVKRTGEKVFLECVQDMDHENMFWYRQDPGLGLRLIYFSYDVKMKEKGDIPEGYSVSREKKERFSLILESASTNQTSMYLCASSKPGQRNQPQHFGDGTRLSIL.

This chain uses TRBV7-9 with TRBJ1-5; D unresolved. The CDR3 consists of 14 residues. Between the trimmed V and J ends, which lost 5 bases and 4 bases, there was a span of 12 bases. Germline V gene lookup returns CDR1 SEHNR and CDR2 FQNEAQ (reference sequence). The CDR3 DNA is TGTGCCAGCAGCCCCGGGAACACAAATCAGCCCCAGCATTTT. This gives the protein CASSPGNTNQPQHF.

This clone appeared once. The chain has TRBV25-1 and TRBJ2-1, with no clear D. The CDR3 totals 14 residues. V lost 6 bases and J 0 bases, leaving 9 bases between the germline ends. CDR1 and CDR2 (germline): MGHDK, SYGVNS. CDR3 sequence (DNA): TGTGCCAGCAGCAGGTCGATCTCCTACAATGAGCAGTTCTTC. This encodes CASSRSISYNEQFF.

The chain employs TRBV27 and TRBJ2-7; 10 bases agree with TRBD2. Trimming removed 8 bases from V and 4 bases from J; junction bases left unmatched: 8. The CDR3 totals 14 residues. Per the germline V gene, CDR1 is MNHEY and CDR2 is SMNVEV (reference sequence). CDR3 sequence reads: CASRPSGSIYEQYF. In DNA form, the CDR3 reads TGTGCCAGCCGACCTAGCGGGAGTATTTACGAGCAGTACTTC.

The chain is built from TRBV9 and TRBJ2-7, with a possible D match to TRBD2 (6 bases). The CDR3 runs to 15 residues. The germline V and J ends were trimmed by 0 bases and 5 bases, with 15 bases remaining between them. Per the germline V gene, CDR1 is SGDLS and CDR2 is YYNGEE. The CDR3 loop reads CASSVGIGGNDEQYF. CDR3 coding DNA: TGTGCCAGCAGCGTAGGGATAGGAGGGAACGACGAGCAGTACTTC.

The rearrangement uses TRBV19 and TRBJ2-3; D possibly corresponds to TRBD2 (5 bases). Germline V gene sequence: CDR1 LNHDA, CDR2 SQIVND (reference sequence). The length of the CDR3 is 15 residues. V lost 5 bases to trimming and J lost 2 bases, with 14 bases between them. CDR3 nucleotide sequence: TGTGCCAGTAGTCACGACTATGGCTCCACAGATACGCAGTATTTT. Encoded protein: CASSHDYGSTDTQYF.

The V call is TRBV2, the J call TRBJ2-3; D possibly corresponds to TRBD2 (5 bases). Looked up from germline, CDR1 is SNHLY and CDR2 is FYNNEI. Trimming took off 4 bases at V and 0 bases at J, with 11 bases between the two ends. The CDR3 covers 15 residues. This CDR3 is CASSVTTSSTDTQYF. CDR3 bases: TGTGCCAGCAGTGTGACTACTTCGAGCACAGATACGCAGTATTTT. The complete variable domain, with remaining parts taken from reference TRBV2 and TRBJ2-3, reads EPEVTQTPSHQVTQMGQEVILRCVPISNHLYFYWYRQILGQKVEFLVSFYNNEISEKSEIFDDQFSVERPDGSNFTLKIRSTKLEDSAMYFCASSVTTSSTDTQYFGPGTRLTVL.

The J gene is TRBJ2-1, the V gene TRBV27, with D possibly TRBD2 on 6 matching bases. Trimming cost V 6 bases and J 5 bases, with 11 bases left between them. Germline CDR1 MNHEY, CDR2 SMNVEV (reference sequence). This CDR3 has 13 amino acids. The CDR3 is CASRAGRHNEQFF. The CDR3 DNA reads TGTGCCAGCAGGGCCGGGAGACACAATGAGCAGTTCTTC.

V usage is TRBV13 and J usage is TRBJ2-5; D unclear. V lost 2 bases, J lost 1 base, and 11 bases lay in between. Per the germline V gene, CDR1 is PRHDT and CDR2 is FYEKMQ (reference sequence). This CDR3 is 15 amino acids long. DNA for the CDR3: TGTGCCAGCAGCTTAAAAAGCTACAGCCAAGAGACCCAGTACTTC. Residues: CASSLKSYSQETQYF.

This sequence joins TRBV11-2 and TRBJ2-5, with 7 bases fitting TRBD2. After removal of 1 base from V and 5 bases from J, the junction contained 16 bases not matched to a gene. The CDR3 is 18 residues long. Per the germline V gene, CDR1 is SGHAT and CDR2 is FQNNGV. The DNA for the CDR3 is TGTGCCAGCAGCTTAGGAGGGGAGGGGAGAGGGATCGGGGAGACCCAGTACTTC. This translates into CASSLGGEGRGIGETQYF.

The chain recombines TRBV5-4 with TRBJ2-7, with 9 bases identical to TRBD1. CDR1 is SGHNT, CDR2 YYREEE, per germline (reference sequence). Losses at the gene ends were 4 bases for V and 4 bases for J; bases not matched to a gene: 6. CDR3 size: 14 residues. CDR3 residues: CASSARQGGYEQYF. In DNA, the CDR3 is TGTGCCAGCAGCGCAAGACAGGGGGGGTACGAGCAGTACTTC. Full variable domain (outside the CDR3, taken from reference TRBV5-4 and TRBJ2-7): ETGVTQSPTHLIKTRGQQVTLRCSSQSGHNTVSWYQQALGQGPQFIFQYYREEENGRGNFPPRFSGLQFPNYSSELNVNALELDDSALYLCASSARQGGYEQYFGPGTRLTVT.

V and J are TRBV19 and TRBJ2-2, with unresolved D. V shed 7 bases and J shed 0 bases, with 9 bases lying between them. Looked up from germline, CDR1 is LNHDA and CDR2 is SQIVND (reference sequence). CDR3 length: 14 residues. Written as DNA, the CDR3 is TGTGCCAGTACCCACCGGTCGAACACCGGGGAGCTGTTTTTT. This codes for CASTHRSNTGELFF.

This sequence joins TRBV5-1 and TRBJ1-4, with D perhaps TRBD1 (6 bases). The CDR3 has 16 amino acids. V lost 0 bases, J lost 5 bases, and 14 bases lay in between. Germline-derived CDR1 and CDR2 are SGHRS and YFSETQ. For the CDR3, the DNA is TGCGCCAGCAGCTTGGTTCCAGGGGCGAGAAATGAAAAACTGTTTTTT. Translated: CASSLVPGARNEKLFF.

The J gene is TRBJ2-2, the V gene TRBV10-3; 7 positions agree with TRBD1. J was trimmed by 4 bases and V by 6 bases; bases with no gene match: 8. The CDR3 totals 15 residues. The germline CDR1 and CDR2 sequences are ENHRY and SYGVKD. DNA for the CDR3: TGTGCCATCAGCTTAGACAGGGTCGGCACCGGGGAGCTGTTTTTT. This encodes CAISLDRVGTGELFF.

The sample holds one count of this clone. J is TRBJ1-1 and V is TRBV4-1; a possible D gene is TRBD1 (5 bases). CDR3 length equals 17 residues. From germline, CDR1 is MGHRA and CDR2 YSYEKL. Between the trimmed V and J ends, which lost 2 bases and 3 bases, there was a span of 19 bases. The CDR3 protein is CASSQYPPGGVDTEAFF. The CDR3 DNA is TGCGCCAGCAGCCAATATCCCCCGGGGGGGGTCGACACTGAAGCTTTCTTT.

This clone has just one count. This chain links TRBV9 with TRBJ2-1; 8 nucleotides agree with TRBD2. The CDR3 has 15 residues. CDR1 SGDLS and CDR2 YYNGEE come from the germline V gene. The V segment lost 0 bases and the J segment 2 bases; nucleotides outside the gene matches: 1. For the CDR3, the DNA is TGTGCCAGCAGCGTAGCGGGAGGGCCCTACAATGAGCAGTTCTTC. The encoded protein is CASSVAGGPYNEQFF.

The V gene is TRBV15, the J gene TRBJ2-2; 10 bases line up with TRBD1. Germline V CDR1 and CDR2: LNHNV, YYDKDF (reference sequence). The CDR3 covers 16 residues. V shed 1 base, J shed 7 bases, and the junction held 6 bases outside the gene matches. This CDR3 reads CATSRGDRGYIGELFF. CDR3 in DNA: TGTGCCACCAGCAGAGGGGACAGGGGCTACATCGGGGAGCTGTTTTTT.

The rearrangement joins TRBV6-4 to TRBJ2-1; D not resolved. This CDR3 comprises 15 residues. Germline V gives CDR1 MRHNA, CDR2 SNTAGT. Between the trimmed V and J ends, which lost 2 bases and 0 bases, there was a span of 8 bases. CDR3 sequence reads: CASSDDASSYNEQFF. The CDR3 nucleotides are TGTGCCAGCAGTGACGATGCTAGCTCCTACAATGAGCAGTTCTTC.

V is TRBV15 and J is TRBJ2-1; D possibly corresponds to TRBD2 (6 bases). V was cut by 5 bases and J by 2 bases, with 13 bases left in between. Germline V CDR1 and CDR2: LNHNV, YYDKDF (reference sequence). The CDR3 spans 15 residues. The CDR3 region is CATSLAQRAYNEQFF. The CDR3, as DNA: TGTGCCACCAGCCTGGCCCAGCGGGCCTACAATGAGCAGTTCTTC.

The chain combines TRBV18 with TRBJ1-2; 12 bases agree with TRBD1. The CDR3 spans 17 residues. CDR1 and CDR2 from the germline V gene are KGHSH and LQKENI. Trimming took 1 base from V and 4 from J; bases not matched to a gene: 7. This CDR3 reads CASSPLGTGGSGYGYTF. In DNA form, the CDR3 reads TGTGCCAGCTCACCACTCGGGACAGGGGGCAGTGGCTATGGCTACACCTTC.

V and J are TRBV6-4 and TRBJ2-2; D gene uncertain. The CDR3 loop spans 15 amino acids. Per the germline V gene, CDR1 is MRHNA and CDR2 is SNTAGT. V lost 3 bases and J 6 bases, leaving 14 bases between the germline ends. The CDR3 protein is CASSEVTAPPGELFF. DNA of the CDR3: TGTGCCAGCAGTGAAGTAACCGCGCCCCCCGGGGAGCTGTTTTTT.

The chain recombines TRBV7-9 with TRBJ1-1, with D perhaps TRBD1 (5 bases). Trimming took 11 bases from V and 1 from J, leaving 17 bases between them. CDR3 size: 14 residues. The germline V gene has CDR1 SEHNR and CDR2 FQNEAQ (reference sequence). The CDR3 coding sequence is TGTGCCCTCGCGCGGGGCGCCGGGAACACTGAAGCTTTCTTT. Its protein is CALARGAGNTEAFF.

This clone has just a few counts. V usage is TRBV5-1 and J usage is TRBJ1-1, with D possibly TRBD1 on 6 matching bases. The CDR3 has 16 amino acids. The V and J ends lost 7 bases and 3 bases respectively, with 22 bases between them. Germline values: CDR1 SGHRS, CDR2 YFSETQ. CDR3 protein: CASGFTNTGRDTEAFF. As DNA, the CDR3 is TGCGCCAGCGGATTCACCAACACAGGGAGGGACACTGAAGCTTTCTTT.